This T cell receptor beta chain emerged from a study of shared clonotypes between healthy human individuals. Study overall: Three plates each covered CD4 naive and memory; CD8 naive two, CD8 memory one. General observations from the study: Estimated richness values were generally larger in naive subsets than in memory subsets.

The DNA input per sorted-subset replicate PCR was approximately 210 ng, corresponding to 28,000 or so T cell genomes. Method: immunoSEQ multiplex PCR; TCRdb's copy keeps in-frame clones and lacks some. The sample consists of roughly 1,800,000 clones, approximately 94% of them appearing once. This clone occurred once. Antigen specificity is unknown. Germline CDR1 is MNHEY and CDR2 is SMNVEV (reference sequence). V lost 5 bases to trimming and J lost 0 bases; unmatched junction nucleotides: 7. The CDR3 runs 17 residues. The naive CD8 fraction comprised CD45RO-negative cells positively selected for CCR7 and excluded terminally differentiated effector memory CD45RA+ cells.

The chain combines TRBV27 with TRBJ2-3, with 11 positions matching TRBD2. The TCR was taken from a man younger than 30 in good health. What was sequenced was naive CD8+ T cells sorted from blood. CDR3 residues: CASSPWTSGSSTDTQYF. In nucleotides, the CDR3 is TGTGCCAGCAGTCCATGGACTAGCGGGTCTAGCACAGATACGCAGTATTTT.